These 28 T cell receptor beta chains share one sample of origin, sequenced in a study of long-term antiretroviral therapy in people with HIV. The immunoSEQ assay was v3.0, run at survey level. The method was immunoSEQ multiplex PCR; TCRdb's version includes in-frame clones alone and lacks a portion of them. The sample shows about 39,000 clones, roughly 90% of them seen only once. The material was unsorted PBMCs, obtained 1.2 years after starting antiretroviral therapy. These receptors came from a woman aged 50 to 60 with HIV.

The V and J genes are TRBV11-2 and TRBJ2-3; D unclear. Per the germline V gene, CDR1 is SGHAT and CDR2 is FQNNGV. V was clipped by 2 bases and J by 2 bases, with 14 bases between them. CDR3 length: 16 amino acids. This CDR3 reads CASSLFPSPITDTQYF. The CDR3 DNA follows: TGTGCCAGCAGCTTATTTCCAAGCCCCATCACAGATACGCAGTATTTT.

The chain links TRBV4-1 to TRBJ1-3; no firm D call. The CDR3 totals 14 residues. The germline V gene has CDR1 MGHRA and CDR2 YSYEKL. V was pared by 0 bases and J by 4 bases, with 7 bases between. CDR3 residues: CASSQEPWGNTIYF. The CDR3 DNA reads TGCGCCAGCAGCCAAGAACCTTGGGGAAACACCATATATTTT.

In its sample, this clone was seen a few times. The genes are TRBV2 and TRBJ1-4; no definite D call. V was shortened by 4 bases and J by 5 bases, with 11 bases between the two germline ends. Per germline, CDR1 SNHLY and CDR2 FYNNEI. There are 14 residues in the CDR3. Here the CDR3 DNA reads TGTGCCAGCAGTGGGGGAAAGGAGAATGAAAAACTGTTTTTT. Translated: CASSGGKENEKLFF.

The chain has TRBV15 and TRBJ2-5; a possible D gene is TRBD2 (5 bases). The CDR3 consists of 15 residues. V lost 0 bases and J lost 5, with 13 bases in between. Germline V gene lookup returns CDR1 LNHNV and CDR2 YYDKDF (reference sequence). The CDR3 here is CATSRETGRGETQYF. CDR3 nucleotides: TGTGCCACCAGCAGAGAGACGGGTAGAGGGGAGACCCAGTACTTC.

V and J are TRBV12-2 and TRBJ2-5; the table assigns TRBD1, which was not confirmed against the DNA. TRBV12-2 is a pseudogene. CDR3 size: 14 residues. CDR3 amino acids: CASRLRPGQETQYF. CDR3 DNA sequence: TGTGCAAGTCGCTTAAGGCCAGGCCAGGAGACCCAGTACTTC.

V usage is TRBV5-6 and J usage is TRBJ1-1, with D perhaps TRBD1 (6 bases). Germline values: CDR1 SGHDT, CDR2 YYEEEE. This CDR3 has 15 residues. The ends were cut back, 4 bases at V and 1 base at J, with 14 bases in the middle. CDR3 in DNA: TGTGCCAGCAGCAGGGGGGTAGTAGGGAACACTGAAGCTTTCTTT. Protein: CASSRGVVGNTEAFF.

The chain has TRBV19 and TRBJ1-1; no clear D gene. CDR1 LNHDA and CDR2 SQIVND come from the germline V gene (reference sequence). This CDR3 has 14 residues. V shed 7 bases and J shed 1 base, with 13 bases lying between them. This CDR3 is CASIRILGNTEAFF. The DNA of the CDR3 is TGTGCCAGTATCAGGATTTTGGGGAACACTGAAGCTTTCTTT.

This sequence joins TRBV30 and TRBJ2-5; 8 positions agree with TRBD2. CDR1 and CDR2 (germline): GTSNPN, SVGIG (reference sequence). The CDR3 spans 14 residues. V lost 1 base to trimming and J lost 5 bases; unmatched junction nucleotides: 6. The CDR3, as DNA: TGTGCCTGGAGTGGGACTAGCACGGGGGAGACCCAGTACTTC. This translates into CAWSGTSTGETQYF. The variable domain in full, completed from reference TRBV30 and TRBJ2-5, reads SQTIHQWPATLVQPVGSPLSLECTVEGTSNPNLYWYRQAAGRGLQLLFYSVGIGQISSEVPQNLSASRPQDRQFILSSKKLLLSDSGFYLCAWSGTSTGETQYFGPGTRLLVL.

This chain joins TRBV7-9 and TRBJ1-5; D gene ambiguous. V was cut by 6 bases and J by 4 bases, with 7 bases left in between. The CDR3 is made up of 12 amino acids. Germline loops: CDR1 SEHNR, CDR2 FQNEAQ (reference sequence). The CDR3 loop is CASSSPNQPQHF. CDR3 nucleotides: TGTGCCAGCAGTTCTCCAAATCAGCCCCAGCATTTT.

The chain recombines TRBV5-1 with TRBJ1-6; the match to TRBD1 covers 8 bases. With V trimmed by 3 bases and J by 7 bases, 12 bases remained unmatched. Germline lookup yields CDR1 SGHRS and CDR2 YFSETQ. This CDR3 has 17 amino acids. The CDR3 here is CASSSDGQGVSNSPLHF. CDR3 in DNA: TGCGCCAGCAGCTCGGACGGACAGGGAGTTTCCAATTCACCCCTCCACTTT.

CDR3: CASRGDVSTGELFF. In DNA, the CDR3 is TGTGCCAGCAGAGGGGACGTGAGCACCGGGGAGCTGTTTTTT. The chain is built from TRBV2 and TRBJ2-2; D may correspond to TRBD1 or TRBD2 (5 bases each). With 6 bases removed from V and 4 bases from J, the gap between germline ends came to 12 bases. CDR3 size: 14 residues. In germline, CDR1 is SNHLY, CDR2 FYNNEI.

This sequence joins TRBV25-1 and TRBJ2-7, with TRBD1 matching 7 bases. Germline V lookup: CDR1 MGHDK, CDR2 SYGVNS. Trimming removed 7 bases from V and 2 bases from J; junction bases left unmatched: 8. The CDR3 extends over 14 amino acids. The CDR3 DNA sequence: TGTGCCAGCACGATGTCTACAGGGGCCTACGAGCAGTACTTC. Encoded protein: CASTMSTGAYEQYF.

This chain joins TRBV9 and TRBJ1-3; unclear D gene. V was cut by 0 bases and J by 2 bases, with 9 bases left in between. The CDR3 has 15 residues. Germline V lookup: CDR1 SGDLS, CDR2 YYNGEE. CDR3 sequence reads: CASSVDVGAGNTIYF. Here the CDR3 DNA reads TGTGCCAGCAGCGTAGATGTCGGTGCTGGAAACACCATATATTTT.

This clone was counted a few times. The V and J genes are TRBV10-1 and TRBJ2-2, with D uncertain. The ends were cut back, 7 bases at V and 0 bases at J, with 6 bases in the middle. CDR1 is WNHNN and CDR2 is SYGVQD in the germline V gene (reference sequence). This CDR3 is built from 13 residues. The CDR3 nucleotides read TGCGCCAGCAAAGGGACGAACACCGGGGAGCTGTTTTTT. It encodes CASKGTNTGELFF.

The J gene is TRBJ2-3, the V gene TRBV9; D is possibly TRBD2 (6 bases). V lost 4 bases and J lost 9, with 12 bases in between. Germline CDR1 is SGDLS and CDR2 is YYNGEE. This CDR3 comprises 12 residues. The chain's CDR3 is CASSLSGGTQYF. The CDR3 DNA is TGTGCCAGCAGCCTGTCAGGAGGGACGCAGTATTTT.

This clone came up once. The V call is TRBV4-2, the J call TRBJ1-1; maybe TRBD1 (6 bases). CDR1 is LGHNA, CDR2 YNFKEQ, per germline. The CDR3 runs 15 residues. V lost 2 bases, J lost 4 bases, and 14 bases lay in between. CDR3 sequence reads: CASSQITGSSTEAFF. In nucleotides, the CDR3 is TGTGCCAGCAGCCAAATTACAGGGTCGAGCACTGAAGCTTTCTTT.

This clone was seen only once. This chain uses TRBV5-4 with TRBJ1-2; 12 nucleotides match TRBD1. J lost 1 base, V lost 6 bases, and 10 bases had no gene match. This CDR3 is 17 amino acids long. In germline, CDR1 is SGHNT, CDR2 YYREEE (reference sequence). The CDR3 region has the DNA TGTGCCAGCATCCCGGGGACAGGGGGCTCGAATAACTATGGCTACACCTTC. It yields the protein CASIPGTGGSNNYGYTF.

This chain joins TRBV5-6 and TRBJ1-3; TRBD1 matches 7 bases. CDR1 is SGHDT, CDR2 YYEEEE, per germline. The junction had 2 bases not matched to a gene; V was cut back by 0 bases and J by 2 bases. The CDR3 loop spans 15 amino acids. The CDR3 DNA is TGTGCCAGCAGCTTGGTTGGGACAGCTGGAAACACCATATATTTT. Its translation: CASSLVGTAGNTIYF. The variable domain in full, with the rest retrieved from reference TRBV5-6 and TRBJ1-3, is DAGVTQSPTHLIKTRGQQVTLRCSPKSGHDTVSWYQQALGQGPQFIFQYYEEEERQRGNFPDRFSGHQFPNYSSELNVNALLLGDSALYLCASSLVGTAGNTIYFGEGSWLTVV.

This chain connects TRBV5-4 to TRBJ1-2, with TRBD1 matching 11 bases. This CDR3 is built from 15 residues. Germline CDR1 SGHNT, CDR2 YYREEE (reference sequence). V lost 4 bases to trimming and J lost 2 bases; unmatched junction nucleotides: 4. CDR3 nucleotides: TGTGCCAGCAGCCAAGGACAGGGGGCAAACTATGGCTACACCTTC. This encodes CASSQGQGANYGYTF. Drawing the rest from reference TRBV5-4 and TRBJ1-2, the complete variable domain is ETGVTQSPTHLIKTRGQQVTLRCSSQSGHNTVSWYQQALGQGPQFIFQYYREEENGRGNFPPRFSGLQFPNYSSELNVNALELDDSALYLCASSQGQGANYGYTFGSGTRLTVV.

This clone was observed a single time. The sample has other DNA sequences that encode this CDR3 too. The chain couples TRBV6-5 to TRBJ1-1; 7 bases align to TRBD1. Germline V CDR1 and CDR2: MNHEY, SVGAGI. With V trimmed by 0 bases and J by 5 bases, 0 bases remained unmatched. The CDR3 is 13 residues long. CDR3 DNA: TGTGCCAGCAGTTACTCGACAGGGACTGAAGCTTTCTTT. Translating it yields CASSYSTGTEAFF.

The chain combines TRBV10-3 with TRBJ1-2; 8 positions match TRBD1. Germline loops: CDR1 ENHRY, CDR2 SYGVKD. The V segment lost 4 bases and the J segment 4 bases; nucleotides outside the gene matches: 8. This CDR3 spans 15 amino acids. For the CDR3, the DNA is TGTGCCATCAGTGCCGGACAGGGTTCTACCTATGGCTACACCTTC. Translated, it gives CAISAGQGSTYGYTF.

The chain carries TRBV9 and TRBJ1-1; D is possibly TRBD1 (6 bases). The CDR3 has 15 amino acids. Per the germline V gene, CDR1 is SGDLS and CDR2 is YYNGEE. V was pared by 3 bases and J by 3 bases, with 15 bases between. CDR3 bases: TGTGCCAGCAGCGCCAAAATAGGGGGGTACACTGAAGCTTTCTTT. As protein: CASSAKIGGYTEAFF.

This clone was seen a handful of times. This rearrangement joins TRBV27 to TRBJ2-7; D is ambiguous. The CDR3 totals 13 residues. Trimming shortened V by 0 bases and J by 0 bases, and 3 bases separated the two germline ends. Germline V CDR1 and CDR2: MNHEY, SMNVEV (reference sequence). The CDR3 sequence is CASSLSISYEQYF. The CDR3 DNA reads as TGTGCCAGCAGTTTATCGATCTCCTACGAGCAGTACTTC.

The gene calls are TRBV7-8 and TRBJ2-5, with 7 bases that match TRBD2. The CDR3 covers 14 residues. Germline V gene data show CDR1 as SGHVS and CDR2 as FQNEAQ. The junction had 7 bases not matched to a gene; V was cut back by 6 bases and J by 3 bases. The CDR3 loop is CASRDFGGEETQYF. In DNA form, the CDR3 reads TGTGCCAGCAGGGATTTTGGGGGGGAAGAGACCCAGTACTTC.

The chain carries TRBV10-3 and TRBJ2-7; no clear D. CDR1 is ENHRY and CDR2 is SYGVKD in the germline V gene. V lost 2 bases and J 3 bases, leaving 8 bases between the germline ends. The CDR3 sequence is 13 residues long. The CDR3 bases are TGTGCCATCAGTGAGGGCGCTTACTACGAGCAGTACTTC. It codes for CAISEGAYYEQYF.

The chain recombines TRBV6-6 with TRBJ1-5, with TRBD1 identical over 8 bases. The trim removed 8 bases at V and 2 bases at J, leaving 8 bases unmatched. The CDR3 length is 15 residues. Germline V gene data show CDR1 as MNHNY and CDR2 as SVGAGI (reference sequence). In nucleotides, the CDR3 is TGTGCCAGCTGCACAGGGGGTTCCGGCAATCAGCCCCAGCATTTT. It specifies CASCTGGSGNQPQHF.

This chain links TRBV7-2 with TRBJ2-3; 8 nucleotides align to TRBD1. The V and J ends lost 3 bases and 6 bases, in that order; junction bases with no gene match: 8. The CDR3 contains 15 residues. CDR1 SGHTA and CDR2 FQGNSA come from the germline V gene. CDR3 DNA sequence: TGTGCCAGCAGCTTTCGACAGGGGCGAGGGGATACGCAGTATTTT. It specifies CASSFRQGRGDTQYF.

The rearrangement links TRBV5-8 to TRBJ1-4, with D maybe TRBD1 (6 bases). Trimming left V 3 bases short and J 7 bases short, with 16 bases between. The CDR3 has 15 residues. The V gene's germline CDR1 is SGHTS and CDR2 YDEGEE. CDR3 coding DNA: TGTGCCAGCAGCTCGCCGGGACAATCACGTGAAAAACTGTTTTTT. Residues: CASSSPGQSREKLFF. Complete variable domain (other parts from reference TRBV5-8 and TRBJ1-4): EAGVTQSPTHLIKTRGQQATLRCSPISGHTSVYWYQQALGLGLQFLLWYDEGEERNRGNFPPRFSGRQFPNYSSELNVNALELEDSALYLCASSSPGQSREKLFFGSGTQLSVL.